Given below is one T cell receptor beta chain in context. This record comes from a study of blood T cell repertoires in COVID-19. About the study: Acute and convalescent COVID-19 samples came from the United States, Italy and Spain. T cells, B-cell-depleted T cells, or PBMCs supplied cDNA or gDNA.

Source study methods: Estimation of nucleated cell counts was performed using reference gene primer amplification. Clones were sequenced by immunoSEQ multiplex PCR, and TCRdb holds only the in-frame ones, with some missing. D and trimming come from the DNA, and the V and J calls and clone size come from that table. The sample lists under 200,000 clones; around nine tenths were seen once. The CDR3 is made up of 13 amino acids. V lost 5 bases to trimming and J lost 3 bases, with 10 bases between them. Germline V gene lookup returns CDR1 SEHNR and CDR2 FQNEAQ (reference sequence). The specimen sequenced was peripheral blood. The chain has TRBV7-9 and TRBJ1-1; D gene ambiguous. This TCR derives from a man aged 18-30 years with active or convalescent COVID-19. The CDR3 coding sequence is TGTGCCAGCAGCCGCCGCGGGGACACTGAAGCTTTCTTT. Protein product: CASSRRGDTEAFF.